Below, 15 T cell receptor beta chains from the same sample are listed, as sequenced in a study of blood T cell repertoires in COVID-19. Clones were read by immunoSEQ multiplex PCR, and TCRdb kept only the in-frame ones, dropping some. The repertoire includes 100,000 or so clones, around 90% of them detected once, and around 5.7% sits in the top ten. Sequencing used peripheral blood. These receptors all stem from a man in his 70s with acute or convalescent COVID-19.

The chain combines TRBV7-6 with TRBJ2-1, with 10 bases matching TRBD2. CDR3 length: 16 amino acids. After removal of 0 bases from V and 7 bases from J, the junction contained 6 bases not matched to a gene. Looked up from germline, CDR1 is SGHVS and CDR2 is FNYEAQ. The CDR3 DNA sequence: TGTGCCAGCAGCTTAGCCCTAGCGGGAGTAAAAAATGAGCAGTTCTTC. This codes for CASSLALAGVKNEQFF. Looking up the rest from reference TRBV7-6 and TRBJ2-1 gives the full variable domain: GAGVSQSPRYKVTKRGQDVALRCDPISGHVSLYWYRQALGQGPEFLTYFNYEAQQDKSGLPNDRFSAERPEGSISTLTIQRTEQRDSAMYRCASSLALAGVKNEQFFGPGTRLTVL.

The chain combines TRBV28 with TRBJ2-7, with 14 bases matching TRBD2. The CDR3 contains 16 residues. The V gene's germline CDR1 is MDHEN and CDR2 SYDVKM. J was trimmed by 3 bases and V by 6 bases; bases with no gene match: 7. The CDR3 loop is CASRSSGTSGSYEQYF. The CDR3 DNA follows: TGTGCCAGCAGATCCTCCGGGACTAGCGGGAGCTACGAGCAGTACTTC. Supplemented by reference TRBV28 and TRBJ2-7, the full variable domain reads DVKVTQSSRYLVKRTGEKVFLECVQDMDHENMFWYRQDPGLGLRLIYFSYDVKMKEKGDIPEGYSVSREKKERFSLILESASTNQTSMYLCASRSSGTSGSYEQYFGPGTRLTVT.

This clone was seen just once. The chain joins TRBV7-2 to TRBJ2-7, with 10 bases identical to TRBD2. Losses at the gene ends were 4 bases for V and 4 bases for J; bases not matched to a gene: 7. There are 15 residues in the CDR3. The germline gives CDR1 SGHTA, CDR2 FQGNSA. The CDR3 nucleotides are TGTGCCAGCAGCTCCCGACTAGCGGGTCCTTACGAGCAGTACTTC. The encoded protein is CASSSRLAGPYEQYF.

The CDR3 region is CASSFSTGPSSGNTIYF. As DNA, the CDR3 is TGTGCCAGCTCATTTTCGACAGGGCCGAGCTCTGGAAACACCATATATTTT. The genes are TRBV18 and TRBJ1-3; 7 bases align to TRBD1. The CDR3 has 17 residues. The germline V gene encodes CDR1 KGHSH and CDR2 LQKENI. The V gene end was trimmed by 5 bases and the J gene end by 0 bases; junction bases not matched to a gene: 10.

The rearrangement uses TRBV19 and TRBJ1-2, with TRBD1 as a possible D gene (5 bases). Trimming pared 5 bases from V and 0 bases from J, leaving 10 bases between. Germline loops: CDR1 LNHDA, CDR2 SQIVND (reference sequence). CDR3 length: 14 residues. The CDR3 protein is CASSPGPANYGYTF. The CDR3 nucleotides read TGTGCCAGTAGTCCAGGGCCAGCTAACTATGGCTACACCTTC.

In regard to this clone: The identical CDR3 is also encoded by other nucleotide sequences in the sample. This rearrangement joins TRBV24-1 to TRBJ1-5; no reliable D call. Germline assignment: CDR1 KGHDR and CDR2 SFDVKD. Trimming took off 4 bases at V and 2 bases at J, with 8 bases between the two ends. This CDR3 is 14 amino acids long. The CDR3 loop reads CATSDRRGNQPQHF. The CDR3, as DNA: TGTGCCACCAGTGACAGACGGGGCAATCAGCCCCAGCATTTT.

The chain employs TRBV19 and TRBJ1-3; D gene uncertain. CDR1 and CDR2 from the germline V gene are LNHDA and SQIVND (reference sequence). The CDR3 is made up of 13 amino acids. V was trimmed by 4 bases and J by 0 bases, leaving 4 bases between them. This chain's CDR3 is CASSTVSGNTIYF. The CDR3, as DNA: TGTGCCAGTAGTACAGTCTCTGGAAACACCATATATTTT.

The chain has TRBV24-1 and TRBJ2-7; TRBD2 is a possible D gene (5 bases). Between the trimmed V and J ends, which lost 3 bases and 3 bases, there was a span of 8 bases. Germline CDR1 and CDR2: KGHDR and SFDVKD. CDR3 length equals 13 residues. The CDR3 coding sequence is TGTGCCACCAGTGATCCCCGGGGCTACGAGCAGTACTTC. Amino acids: CATSDPRGYEQYF.

CDR3 in DNA: TGTGCCTGGAATCCGGGGACAGATAATTCACCCCTCCACTTT. The encoded protein is CAWNPGTDNSPLHF. The chain recombines TRBV30 with TRBJ1-6; 7 positions agree with TRBD1. This CDR3 comprises 14 residues. Germline V gene sequence: CDR1 GTSNPN, CDR2 SVGIG (reference sequence). The trim removed 4 bases at V and 5 bases at J, leaving 5 bases unmatched. The variable domain in full, completed from reference TRBV30 and TRBJ1-6, reads SQTIHQWPATLVQPVGSPLSLECTVEGTSNPNLYWYRQAAGRGLQLLFYSVGIGQISSEVPQNLSASRPQDRQFILSSKKLLLSDSGFYLCAWNPGTDNSPLHFGNGTRLTVT.

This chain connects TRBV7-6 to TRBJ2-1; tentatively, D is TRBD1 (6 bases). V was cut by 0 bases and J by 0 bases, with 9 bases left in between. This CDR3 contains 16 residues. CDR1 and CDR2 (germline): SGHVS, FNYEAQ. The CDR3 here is CASSLAGASSYNEQFF. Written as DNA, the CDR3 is TGTGCCAGCAGCTTAGCGGGGGCTAGCTCCTACAATGAGCAGTTCTTC.

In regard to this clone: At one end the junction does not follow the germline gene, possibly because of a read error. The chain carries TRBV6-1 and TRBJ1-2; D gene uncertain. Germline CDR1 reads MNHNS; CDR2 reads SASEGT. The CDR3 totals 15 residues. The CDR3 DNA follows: TGTGCCAGCATTGAAAACGATCTTGCGCGCTATGGCTACACCTTC. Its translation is CASIENDLARYGYTF.

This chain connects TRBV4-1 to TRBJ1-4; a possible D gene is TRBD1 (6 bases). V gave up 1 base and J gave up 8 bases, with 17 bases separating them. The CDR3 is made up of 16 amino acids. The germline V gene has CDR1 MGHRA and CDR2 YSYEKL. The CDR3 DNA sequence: TGCGCCAGCAGCCAAGCGGGAAGGGGGACCAGAGAAAAACTGTTTTTT. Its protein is CASSQAGRGTREKLFF.

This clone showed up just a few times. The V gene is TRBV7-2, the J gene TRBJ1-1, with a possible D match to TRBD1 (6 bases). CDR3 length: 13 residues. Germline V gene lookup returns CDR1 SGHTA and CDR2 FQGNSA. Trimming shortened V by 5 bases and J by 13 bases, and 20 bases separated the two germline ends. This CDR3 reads CASSQRRTGYVFF. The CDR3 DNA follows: TGTGCCAGCAGCCAGAGGCGTACAGGGTATGTTTTCTTT. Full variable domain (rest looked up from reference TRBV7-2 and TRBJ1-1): GAGVSQSPSNKVTEKGKDVELRCDPISGHTALYWYRQSLGQGLEFLIYFQGNSAPDKSGLPSDRFSAERTGGSVSTLTIQRTQQEDSAVYLCASSQRRTGYVFFGQGTRLTVV.

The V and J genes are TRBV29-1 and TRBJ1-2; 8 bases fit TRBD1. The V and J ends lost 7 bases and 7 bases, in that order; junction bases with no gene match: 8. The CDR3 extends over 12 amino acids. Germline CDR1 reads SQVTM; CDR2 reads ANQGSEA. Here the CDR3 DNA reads TGCAGCGATGTCAGGGGGCTAGGTGGCTACACCTTC. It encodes CSDVRGLGGYTF.

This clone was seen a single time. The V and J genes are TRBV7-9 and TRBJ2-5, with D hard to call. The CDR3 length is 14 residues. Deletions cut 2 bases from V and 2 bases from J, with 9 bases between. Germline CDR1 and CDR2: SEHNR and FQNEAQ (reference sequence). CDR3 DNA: TGTGCCAGCAGCTTAATGTCCAGTCAAGAGACCCAGTACTTC. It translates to CASSLMSSQETQYF.